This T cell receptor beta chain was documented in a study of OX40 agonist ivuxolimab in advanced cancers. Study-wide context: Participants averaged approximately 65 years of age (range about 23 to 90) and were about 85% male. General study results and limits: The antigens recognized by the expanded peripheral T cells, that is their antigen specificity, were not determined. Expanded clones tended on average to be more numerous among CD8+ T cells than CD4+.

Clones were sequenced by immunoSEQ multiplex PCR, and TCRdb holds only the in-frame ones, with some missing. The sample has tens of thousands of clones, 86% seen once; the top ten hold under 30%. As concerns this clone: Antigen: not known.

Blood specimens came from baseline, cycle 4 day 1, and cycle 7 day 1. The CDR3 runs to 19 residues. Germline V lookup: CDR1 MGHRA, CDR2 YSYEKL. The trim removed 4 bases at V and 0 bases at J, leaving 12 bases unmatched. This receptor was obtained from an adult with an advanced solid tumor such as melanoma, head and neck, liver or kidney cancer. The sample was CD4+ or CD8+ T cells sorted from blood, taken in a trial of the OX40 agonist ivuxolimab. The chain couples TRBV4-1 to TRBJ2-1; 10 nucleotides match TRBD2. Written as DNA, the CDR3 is TGCGCCAGCAGCCTAAGCGGGAGGGCGGGATCTAGCTCCTACAATGAGCAGTTCTTC. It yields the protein CASSLSGRAGSSSYNEQFF.